This passage covers 12 T cell receptor beta chains from one sample sequenced in a study of T cells after yellow fever vaccination. TCRdb analysed the 5' RACE reads with MiXCR anew, one entry per CDR3 protein. Of some 350,000 distinct CDR3 sequences in the sample, approximately 9% are singletons; the top ten hold around 17%. The source material was PBMCs, sampled on the day of the first yellow fever vaccination. The receptor source for this set is a man aged 18 to 35 who received the YFV17D yellow fever vaccine.

V usage is TRBV11-2 and J usage is TRBJ1-2; 9 nucleotides line up with TRBD1. The trim removed 5 bases at V and 1 base at J, leaving 14 bases unmatched. The CDR3 runs 18 residues. CDR1 is SGHAT, CDR2 FQNNGV, per germline. The CDR3 loop reads CASSRPRTGDLDNYGYTF. The CDR3 DNA is TGTGCCAGCAGCCGACCGAGGACAGGGGACCTAGATAACTATGGCTACACCTTC.

The chain has TRBV13 and TRBJ1-6; no definite D call. Looked up from germline, CDR1 is PRHDT and CDR2 is FYEKMQ (reference sequence). V was cut by 0 bases and J by 9 bases, with 9 bases left in between. The length of the CDR3 is 14 residues. This chain's CDR3 is CASSLGLMVSPLHF. The CDR3 region has the DNA TGTGCCAGCAGCTTAGGCCTCATGGTTTCACCCCTCCACTTT.

The gene calls are TRBV7-2 and TRBJ2-7; D is unclear. This CDR3 has 13 amino acids. Trimming shortened V by 3 bases and J by 5 bases, and 11 bases separated the two germline ends. CDR1 is SGHTA and CDR2 is FQGNSA in the germline V gene. For the CDR3, the DNA is TGTGCCAGCAGCTTCGGGCCCGAGGACGAGCAGTACTTC. Its protein product is CASSFGPEDEQYF.

The J gene is TRBJ1-2, the V gene TRBV10-3, with D tentatively TRBD1 (5 bases). The V end was cut by 6 bases, the J end by 1 base, with 9 bases between. This CDR3 spans 13 amino acids. Germline values: CDR1 ENHRY, CDR2 SYGVKD. CDR3 loop: CAIRGTDNYGYTF. The DNA for the CDR3 is TGTGCCATCAGGGGGACTGATAACTATGGCTACACCTTC.

The V call is TRBV20-1, the J call TRBJ2-5, with TRBD1 as a possible D gene (5 bases). The CDR3 sequence is 13 residues long. CDR1 DFQATT and CDR2 SNEGSKA come from the germline V gene (reference sequence). V gave up 3 bases and J gave up 8 bases, with 16 bases separating them. The CDR3 DNA is TGCAGTGCTAGTAGACAGAGAAGAGAAACCCAGTACTTC. It codes for CSASRQRRETQYF.

This clonotype came up many times. The chain couples TRBV7-2 to TRBJ2-5; 8 nucleotides match TRBD1. This CDR3 region has 14 residues. The germline V gene has CDR1 SGHTA and CDR2 FQGNSA. V lost 4 bases to trimming and J lost 1 base; unmatched junction nucleotides: 2. In nucleotides, the CDR3 is TGTGCCAGCAGCTGGACAGGGTTCCAAGAGACCCAGTACTTC. Encoded protein: CASSWTGFQETQYF.

The V gene is TRBV4-3, the J gene TRBJ1-6, with unresolved D. Trimming took off 1 base at V and 5 bases at J, with 12 bases between the two ends. Germline V CDR1 and CDR2: LGHNA, YSLEER. This CDR3 spans 16 amino acids. The CDR3 loop reads CASSQAGLKDNSPLHF. As DNA, the CDR3 is TGCGCCAGCAGCCAAGCCGGGTTGAAAGATAATTCACCCCTCCACTTT.

This clonotype was counted only a few times. This sequence joins TRBV4-3 and TRBJ2-5; the D gene is possibly TRBD1 (6 bases). Trimming pared 1 base from V and 3 bases from J, leaving 6 bases between. The germline V gene encodes CDR1 LGHNA and CDR2 YSLEER. The CDR3 length is 13 residues. The DNA for the CDR3 is TGCGCCAGCAGCCAAGGGACAGAAGAGACCCAGTACTTC. It is translated as CASSQGTEETQYF.

This clonotype was seen at least ten times. The V call is TRBV30, the J call TRBJ2-3, with D unclear. Germline CDR1 GTSNPN, CDR2 SVGIG (reference sequence). The CDR3 is 14 residues long. V shed 3 bases and J shed 0 bases, with 10 bases lying between them. The CDR3 here is CAWSRVASTDTQYF. As DNA, the CDR3 is TGTGCCTGGAGCCGTGTCGCTAGCACAGATACGCAGTATTTT.

This clonotype appeared a few times. This chain connects TRBV12-3 or TRBV12-4 to TRBJ2-3; TRBD2 matches at 9 bases. The CDR3 extends over 17 amino acids. With 6 bases clipped from V and 2 bases from J, the junction kept 12 bases outside the gene matches. This CDR3 reads CASSPPWTSEDTDTQYF. The CDR3 DNA reads as TGTGCCAGCAGCCCACCCTGGACTAGCGAGGACACAGATACGCAGTATTTT.

The chain joins TRBV28 to TRBJ1-1; TRBD1 matches at 10 bases. The CDR3 loop spans 14 amino acids. Germline V lookup: CDR1 MDHEN, CDR2 SYDVKM. V dropped 6 bases and J dropped 1; count of bases not matched to a gene: 2. The DNA of the CDR3 is TGTGCCAGCAGGGGACAGGGGTCGAACACTGAAGCTTTCTTT. Translating it yields CASRGQGSNTEAFF.

CDR3 nucleotide sequence: TGCAGTGCTAGAGATCTCACGGGGCTCCAAGAGACCCAGTACTTC. This codes for CSARDLTGLQETQYF. V is TRBV20-1 and J is TRBJ2-5; TRBD1 or TRBD2 may be the D gene (5 bases each). Trimming shortened V by 0 bases and J by 1 base, and 12 bases separated the two germline ends. Germline values: CDR1 DFQATT, CDR2 SNEGSKA (reference sequence). The CDR3 is 15 amino acids.